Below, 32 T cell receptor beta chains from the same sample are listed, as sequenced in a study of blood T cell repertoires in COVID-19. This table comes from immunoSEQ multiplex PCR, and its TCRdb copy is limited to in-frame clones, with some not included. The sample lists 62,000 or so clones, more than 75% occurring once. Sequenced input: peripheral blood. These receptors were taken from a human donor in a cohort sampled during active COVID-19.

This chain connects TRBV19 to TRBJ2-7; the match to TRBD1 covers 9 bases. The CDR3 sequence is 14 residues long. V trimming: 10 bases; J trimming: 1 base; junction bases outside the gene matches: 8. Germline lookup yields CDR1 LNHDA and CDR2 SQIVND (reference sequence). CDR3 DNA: TGTGCCACCTCCGGAGGACAGGGGTCCTACGAGCAGTACTTC. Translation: CATSGGQGSYEQYF. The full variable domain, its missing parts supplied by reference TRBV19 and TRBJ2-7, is DGGITQSPKYLFRKEGQNVTLSCEQNLNHDAMYWYRQDPGQGLRLIYYSQIVNDFQKGDIAEGYSVSREKKESFPLTVTSAQKNPTAFYLCATSGGQGSYEQYFGPGTRLTVT.

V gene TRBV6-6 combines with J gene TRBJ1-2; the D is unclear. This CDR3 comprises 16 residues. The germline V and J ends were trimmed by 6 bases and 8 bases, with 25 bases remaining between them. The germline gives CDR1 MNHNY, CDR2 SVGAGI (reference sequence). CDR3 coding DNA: TGTGCCAGCAGGACGGGTGTAGAGGGCGGATCGCGGGGCTACACCTTC. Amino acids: CASRTGVEGGSRGYTF.

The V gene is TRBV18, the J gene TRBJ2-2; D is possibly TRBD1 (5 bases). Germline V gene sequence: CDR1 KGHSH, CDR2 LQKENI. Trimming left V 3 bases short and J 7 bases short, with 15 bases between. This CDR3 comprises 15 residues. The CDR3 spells CASSPLSGNDGELFF. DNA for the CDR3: TGTGCCAGCTCACCTCTATCAGGGAACGACGGGGAGCTGTTTTTT.

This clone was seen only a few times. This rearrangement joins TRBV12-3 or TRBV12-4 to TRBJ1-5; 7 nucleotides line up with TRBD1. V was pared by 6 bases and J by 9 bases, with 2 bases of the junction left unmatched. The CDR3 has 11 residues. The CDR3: CASSRDRPQHF. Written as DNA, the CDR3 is TGTGCCAGCAGCAGGGACAGGCCCCAGCATTTT.

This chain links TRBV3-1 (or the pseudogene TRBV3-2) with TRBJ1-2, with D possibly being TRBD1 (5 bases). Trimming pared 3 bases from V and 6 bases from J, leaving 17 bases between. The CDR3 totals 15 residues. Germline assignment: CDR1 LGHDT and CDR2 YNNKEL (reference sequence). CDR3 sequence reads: CASSQAGPRGDGYTF. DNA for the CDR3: TGTGCCAGCAGCCAGGCGGGACCGCGAGGGGATGGCTACACCTTC.

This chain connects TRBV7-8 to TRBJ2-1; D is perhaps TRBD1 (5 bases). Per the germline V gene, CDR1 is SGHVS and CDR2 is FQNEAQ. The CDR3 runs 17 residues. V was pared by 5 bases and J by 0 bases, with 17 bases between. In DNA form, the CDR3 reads TGTGCCAGCAGCCGATCAGGGAACCCAAACTCCTACAATGAGCAGTTCTTC. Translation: CASSRSGNPNSYNEQFF.

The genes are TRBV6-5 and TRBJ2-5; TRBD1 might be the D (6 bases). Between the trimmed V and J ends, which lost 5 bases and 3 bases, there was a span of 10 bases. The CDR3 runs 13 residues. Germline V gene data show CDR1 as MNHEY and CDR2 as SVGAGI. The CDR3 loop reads CASSQTGEETQYF. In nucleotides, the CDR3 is TGTGCCAGCAGTCAGACAGGAGAAGAGACCCAGTACTTC.

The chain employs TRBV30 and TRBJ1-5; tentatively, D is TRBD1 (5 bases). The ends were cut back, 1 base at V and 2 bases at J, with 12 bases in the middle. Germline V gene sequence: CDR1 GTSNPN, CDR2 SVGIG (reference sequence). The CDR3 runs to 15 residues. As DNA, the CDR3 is TGTGCCTGGAGTGCGGGGGATCGGCGCAATCAGCCCCAGCATTTT. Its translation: CAWSAGDRRNQPQHF. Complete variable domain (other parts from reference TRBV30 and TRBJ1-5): SQTIHQWPATLVQPVGSPLSLECTVEGTSNPNLYWYRQAAGRGLQLLFYSVGIGQISSEVPQNLSASRPQDRQFILSSKKLLLSDSGFYLCAWSAGDRRNQPQHFGDGTRLSIL.

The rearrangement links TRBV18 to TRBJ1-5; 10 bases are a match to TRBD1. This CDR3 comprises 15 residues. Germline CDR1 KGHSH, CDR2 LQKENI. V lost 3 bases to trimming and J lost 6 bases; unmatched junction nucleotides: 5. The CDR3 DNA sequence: TGTGCCAGCTCACCGGGGACAGGGGCAGGTCAGCCCCAGCATTTT. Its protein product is CASSPGTGAGQPQHF.

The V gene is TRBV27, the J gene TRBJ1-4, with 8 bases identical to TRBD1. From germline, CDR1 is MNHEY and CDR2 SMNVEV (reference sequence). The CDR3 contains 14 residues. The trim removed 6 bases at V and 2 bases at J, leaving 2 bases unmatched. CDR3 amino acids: CASRDRATNEKLFF. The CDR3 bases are TGTGCCAGCAGGGACAGGGCGACTAATGAAAAACTGTTTTTT.

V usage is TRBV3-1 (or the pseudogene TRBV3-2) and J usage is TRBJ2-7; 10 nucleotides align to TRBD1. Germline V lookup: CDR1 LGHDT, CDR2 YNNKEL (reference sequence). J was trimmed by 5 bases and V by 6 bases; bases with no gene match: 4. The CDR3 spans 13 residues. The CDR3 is CASRSTGGHEQYF. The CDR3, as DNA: TGTGCCAGCAGGTCGACAGGGGGCCACGAGCAGTACTTC.

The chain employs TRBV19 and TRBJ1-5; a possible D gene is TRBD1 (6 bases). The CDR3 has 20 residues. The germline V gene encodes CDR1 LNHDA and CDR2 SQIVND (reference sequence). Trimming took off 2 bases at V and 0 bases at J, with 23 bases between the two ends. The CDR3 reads CASSILRGSDGINSNQPQHF. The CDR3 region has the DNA TGTGCCAGTAGTATACTTAGGGGGTCCGACGGCATAAATAGCAATCAGCCCCAGCATTTT. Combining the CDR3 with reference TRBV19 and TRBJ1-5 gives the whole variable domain DGGITQSPKYLFRKEGQNVTLSCEQNLNHDAMYWYRQDPGQGLRLIYYSQIVNDFQKGDIAEGYSVSREKKESFPLTVTSAQKNPTAFYLCASSILRGSDGINSNQPQHFGDGTRLSIL.

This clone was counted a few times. CDR3 sequence (DNA): TGTGCCAGCAGTTTAGACTGGCGGGGGGGTGGCTACACCTTC. It is translated as CASSLDWRGGGYTF. The chain carries TRBV28 and TRBJ1-2; tentatively, D is TRBD1 (5 bases). This CDR3 comprises 14 residues. CDR1 MDHEN and CDR2 SYDVKM come from the germline V gene. Deletions cut 2 bases from V and 7 bases from J, with 14 bases between.

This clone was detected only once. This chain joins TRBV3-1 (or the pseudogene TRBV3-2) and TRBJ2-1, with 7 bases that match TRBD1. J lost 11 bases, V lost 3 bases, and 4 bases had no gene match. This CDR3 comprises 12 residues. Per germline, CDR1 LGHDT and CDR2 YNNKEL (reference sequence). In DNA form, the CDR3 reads TGTGCCAGCAGCCACCCGACAGGGAAGCAGTTCTTC. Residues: CASSHPTGKQFF.

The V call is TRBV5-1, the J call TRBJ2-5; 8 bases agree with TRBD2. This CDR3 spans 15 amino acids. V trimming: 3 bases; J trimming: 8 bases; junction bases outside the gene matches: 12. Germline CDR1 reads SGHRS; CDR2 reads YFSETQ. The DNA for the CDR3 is TGCGCCAGCAGCTCCACAGCCAGCGGGGGACTAACCCAGTACTTC. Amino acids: CASSSTASGGLTQYF.

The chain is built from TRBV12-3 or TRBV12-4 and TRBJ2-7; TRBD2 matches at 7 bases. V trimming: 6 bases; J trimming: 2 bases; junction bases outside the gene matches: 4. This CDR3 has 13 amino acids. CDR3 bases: TGTGCCAGCAGGACCGGGACTACCTACGAGCAGTACTTC. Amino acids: CASRTGTTYEQYF.

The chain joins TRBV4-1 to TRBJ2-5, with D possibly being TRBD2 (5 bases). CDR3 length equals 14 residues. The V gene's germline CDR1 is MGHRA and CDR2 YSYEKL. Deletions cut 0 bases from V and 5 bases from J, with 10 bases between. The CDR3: CASSQEGSWETQYF. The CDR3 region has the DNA TGCGCCAGCAGCCAAGAAGGGAGTTGGGAGACCCAGTACTTC.

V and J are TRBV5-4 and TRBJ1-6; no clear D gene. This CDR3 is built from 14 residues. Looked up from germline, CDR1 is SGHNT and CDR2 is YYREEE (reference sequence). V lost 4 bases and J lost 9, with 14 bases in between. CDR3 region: CASSPAQRVSPLHF. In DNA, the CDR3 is TGTGCCAGCAGCCCCGCACAGCGGGTTTCACCCCTCCACTTT.

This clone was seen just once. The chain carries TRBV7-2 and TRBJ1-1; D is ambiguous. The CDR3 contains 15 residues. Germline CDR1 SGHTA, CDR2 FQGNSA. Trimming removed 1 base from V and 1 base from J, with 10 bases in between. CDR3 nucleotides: TGTGCCAGCAGCTTAGTTGGAGGAACGAACACTGAAGCTTTCTTT. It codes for CASSLVGGTNTEAFF.

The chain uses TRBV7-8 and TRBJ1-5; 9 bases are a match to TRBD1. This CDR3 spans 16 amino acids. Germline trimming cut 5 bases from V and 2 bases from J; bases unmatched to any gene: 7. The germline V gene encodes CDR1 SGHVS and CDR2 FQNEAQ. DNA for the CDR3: TGTGCCAGCAGCGAGGGACAGGGCTTGGGCAATCAGCCCCAGCATTTT. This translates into CASSEGQGLGNQPQHF. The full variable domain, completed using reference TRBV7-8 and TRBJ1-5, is GAGVSQSPRYKVAKRGQDVALRCDPISGHVSLFWYQQALGQGPEFLTYFQNEAQLDKSGLPSDRFFAERPEGSVSTLKIQRTQQEDSAVYLCASSEGQGLGNQPQHFGDGTRLSIL.

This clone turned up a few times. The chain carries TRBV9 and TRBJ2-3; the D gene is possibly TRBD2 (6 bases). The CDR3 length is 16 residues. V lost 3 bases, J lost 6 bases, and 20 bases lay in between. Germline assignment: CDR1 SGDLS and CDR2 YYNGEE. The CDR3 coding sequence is TGTGCCAGCAGCGAGGACCTCGGGGGTAGGTCCGATACGCAGTATTTT. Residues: CASSEDLGGRSDTQYF.

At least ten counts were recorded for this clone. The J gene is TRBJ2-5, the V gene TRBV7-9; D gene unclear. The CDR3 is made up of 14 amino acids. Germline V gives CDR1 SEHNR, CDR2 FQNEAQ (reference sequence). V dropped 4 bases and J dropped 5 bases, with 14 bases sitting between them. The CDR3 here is CASSSGDIQETQYF. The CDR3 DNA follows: TGTGCCAGCAGCTCAGGTGACATCCAGGAGACCCAGTACTTC.

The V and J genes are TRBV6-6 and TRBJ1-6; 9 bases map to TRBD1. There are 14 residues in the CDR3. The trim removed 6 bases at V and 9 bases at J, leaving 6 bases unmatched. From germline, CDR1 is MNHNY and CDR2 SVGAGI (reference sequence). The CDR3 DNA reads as TGTGCCAGCAGCCCGGGACAGGGTGCTTCACCCCTCCACTTT. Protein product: CASSPGQGASPLHF.

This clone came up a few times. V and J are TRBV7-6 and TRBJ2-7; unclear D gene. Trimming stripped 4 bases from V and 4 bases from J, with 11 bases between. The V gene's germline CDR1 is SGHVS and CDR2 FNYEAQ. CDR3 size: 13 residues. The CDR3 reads CASSYSDKYEQYF. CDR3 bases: TGTGCCAGCAGCTATTCAGACAAGTACGAGCAGTACTTC.

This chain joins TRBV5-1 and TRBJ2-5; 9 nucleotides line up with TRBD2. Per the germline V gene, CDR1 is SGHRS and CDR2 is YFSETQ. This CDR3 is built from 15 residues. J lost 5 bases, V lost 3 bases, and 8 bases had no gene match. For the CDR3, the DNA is TGCGCCAGCAGCTCTGGGGCTAGCGGGGTTGAGACCCAGTACTTC. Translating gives CASSSGASGVETQYF.

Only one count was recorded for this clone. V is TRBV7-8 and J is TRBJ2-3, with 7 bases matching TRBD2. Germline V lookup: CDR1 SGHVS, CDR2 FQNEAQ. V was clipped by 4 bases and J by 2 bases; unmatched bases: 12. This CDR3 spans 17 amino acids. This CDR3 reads CASSSQLGSGYTDTQYF. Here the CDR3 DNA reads TGTGCCAGCAGCTCACAACTGGGTAGCGGGTACACAGATACGCAGTATTTT.

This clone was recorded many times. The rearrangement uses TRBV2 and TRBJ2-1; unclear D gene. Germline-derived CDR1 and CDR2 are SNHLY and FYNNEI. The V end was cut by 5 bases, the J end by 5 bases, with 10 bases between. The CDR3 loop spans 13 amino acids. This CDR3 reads CASSLETNNEQFF. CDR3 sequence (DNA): TGTGCCAGCAGTTTGGAGACGAACAATGAGCAGTTCTTC.

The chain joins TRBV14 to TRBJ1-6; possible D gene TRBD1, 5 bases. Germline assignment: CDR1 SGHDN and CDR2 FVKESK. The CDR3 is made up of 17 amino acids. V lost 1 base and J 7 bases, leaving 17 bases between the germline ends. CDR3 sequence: CASSQGGSGLRNSPLHF. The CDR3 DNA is TGTGCCAGCAGCCAAGGAGGGTCGGGACTCAGAAATTCACCCCTCCACTTT.

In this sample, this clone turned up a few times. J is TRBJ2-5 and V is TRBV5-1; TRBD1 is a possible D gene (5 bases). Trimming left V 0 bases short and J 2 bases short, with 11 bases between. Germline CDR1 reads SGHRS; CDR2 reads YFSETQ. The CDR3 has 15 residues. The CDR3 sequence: CASSLAWTNQETQYF. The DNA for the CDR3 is TGCGCCAGCAGCTTGGCATGGACAAATCAAGAGACCCAGTACTTC.

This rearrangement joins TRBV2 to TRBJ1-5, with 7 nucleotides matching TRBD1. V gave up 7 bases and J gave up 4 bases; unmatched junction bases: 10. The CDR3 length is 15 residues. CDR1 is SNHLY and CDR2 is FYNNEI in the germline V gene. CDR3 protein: CASKGQGVRNQPQHF. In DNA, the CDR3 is TGTGCCAGCAAAGGCCAGGGGGTTCGAAATCAGCCCCAGCATTTT.

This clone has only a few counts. CDR3 loop: CASSEMGGGAGETQYF. CDR3 nucleotide sequence: TGTGCCAGCAGTGAAATGGGCGGGGGGGCCGGAGAGACCCAGTACTTC. V gene TRBV6-1 combines with J gene TRBJ2-5; 9 bases map to TRBD2. The junction had 8 bases not matched to a gene; V was cut back by 2 bases and J by 4 bases. CDR3 size: 16 residues. CDR1 and CDR2 from the germline V gene are MNHNS and SASEGT.

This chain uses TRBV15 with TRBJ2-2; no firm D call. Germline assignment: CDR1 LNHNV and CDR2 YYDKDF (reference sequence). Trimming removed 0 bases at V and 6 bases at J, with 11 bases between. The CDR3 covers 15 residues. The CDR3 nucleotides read TGTGCCACCAGCAGAGATGGTGAGGTATCCGGGGAGCTGTTTTTT. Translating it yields CATSRDGEVSGELFF. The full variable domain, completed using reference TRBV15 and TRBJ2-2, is DAMVIQNPRYQVTQFGKPVTLSCSQTLNHNVMYWYQQKSSQAPKLLFHYYDKDFNNEADTPDNFQSRRPNTSFCFLDIRSPGLGDTAMYLCATSRDGEVSGELFFGEGSRLTVL.